This T cell receptor (beta chain) was documented in a study of shared clonotypes between healthy human individuals. Background on the study: Aged between 18 and 49, the donors were a couple of women and three men.

As for this clone: The sample carries other DNA sequences with the same CDR3.

The CDR3 spans 13 residues. Germline-derived CDR1 and CDR2 are LNHDA and SQIVND (reference sequence). Trimming removed 3 bases at V and 5 bases at J, with 10 bases between. As processed by the authors: ImmunoSEQ supplied junction-only sequences lacking quality scores, so filtering was different. The protocol was immunoSEQ multiplex PCR, while the TCRdb copy is restricted to in-frame clones and leaves out a portion. Clone size and V and J calls were adopted from that table, with D and trimming inferred from the DNA. Here the sample spans hundreds of thousands of clones, about 96% being singletons. Partitioning of CD4+ cells yielded a CD45RA+ naive subset and a CD45RA-negative memory subset.

The V gene is TRBV19, the J gene TRBJ1-1; D may be TRBD1 (5 bases). The source material was naive CD4+ T cells sorted from blood. Subset reported: CD45RA+ positively selected. The receptor was isolated from a woman between 25 and 40 years old in good health. CDR3 in DNA: TGTGCCAGTAGTATGGGTGGGGGGACTGAAGCTTTCTTT. Translated, it gives CASSMGGGTEAFF.